The 23 T cell receptor beta chains presented below share a single source sample, sequenced in a study of cytomegalovirus exposure and HLA in healthy donors. The PCR ran on 60 Vbeta and 13 Jbeta primers. Sequencing used immunoSEQ multiplex PCR; TCRdb keeps in-frame clones, though not all of them. This sample's table reports around 160,000 clones. The source material was PBMCs. The receptors shown here come from a woman aged 50 to 60 in good health and CMV-seronegative.

The rearrangement uses TRBV28 and TRBJ2-7; 8 bases line up with TRBD1. CDR1 is MDHEN, CDR2 SYDVKM, per germline. CDR3 size: 16 residues. The V and J ends lost 4 bases and 1 base, in that order; junction bases with no gene match: 9. DNA for the CDR3: TGTGCCAGCAGTTCTCTCGCCCGGACAGGGTCCTACGAGCAGTACTTC. It encodes CASSSLARTGSYEQYF.

V gene TRBV9 combines with J gene TRBJ2-4; D is ambiguous. The CDR3 covers 14 residues. CDR1 and CDR2 from the germline V gene are SGDLS and YYNGEE. V was trimmed by 5 bases and J by 0 bases, leaving 9 bases between them. The CDR3 spells CASSPRLAKNIQYF. Written as DNA, the CDR3 is TGTGCCAGCAGTCCCCGTCTAGCCAAAAACATTCAGTACTTC.

V is TRBV10-2 and J is TRBJ2-7; weak D call: TRBD2 (5 bases). CDR1 is WSHSY, CDR2 SAAADI, per germline. This CDR3 contains 10 residues. Trimming shortened V by 11 bases and J by 2 bases, and 7 bases separated the two germline ends. Here the CDR3 DNA reads TGCGCCTCCGGGGCCTACGAGCAGTACTTC. Encoded protein: CASGAYEQYF.

The J gene is TRBJ2-3, the V gene TRBV5-1; D call uncertain. This CDR3 region has 14 residues. The germline V gene encodes CDR1 SGHRS and CDR2 YFSETQ. Trimming shortened V by 3 bases and J by 2 bases, and 10 bases separated the two germline ends. CDR3 nucleotides: TGCGCCAGCAGCTCTGGCGGCCCCACAGATACGCAGTATTTT. Translation: CASSSGGPTDTQYF. The full variable domain, completed using reference TRBV5-1 and TRBJ2-3, is KAGVTQTPRYLIKTRGQQVTLSCSPISGHRSVSWYQQTPGQGLQFLFEYFSETQRNKGNFPGRFSGRQFSNSRSEMNVSTLELGDSALYLCASSSGGPTDTQYFGPGTRLTVL.

This rearrangement joins TRBV25-1 to TRBJ2-7; D possibly corresponds to TRBD1 (8 bases). Germline V CDR1 and CDR2: MGHDK, SYGVNS. The V end lost 0 bases, the J end lost 9 bases, and 21 bases lay between the germline ends. This CDR3 comprises 16 residues. CDR3 coding DNA: TGTGCCAGCAGTGAATACCGGGGGGCAGGGGGCGGATGGCAGTACTTC. Translating it yields CASSEYRGAGGGWQYF.

The rearrangement joins TRBV7-3 to TRBJ2-1; TRBD2 agrees at 8 bases. With V trimmed by 3 bases and J by 2 bases, 6 bases remained unmatched. This CDR3 region has 16 residues. CDR1 is SGHTA and CDR2 is FQGTGA in the germline V gene. The CDR3: CASSFSGTLTYNEQFF. The CDR3 DNA follows: TGTGCCAGCAGCTTTAGCGGGACTCTTACCTACAATGAGCAGTTCTTC.

CDR3 bases: TGTGCCAGCAGTTTGGCAGGGGCCGAGCAGTACTTC. The encoded protein is CASSLAGAEQYF. This rearrangement joins TRBV28 to TRBJ2-5; tentative D call: TRBD1 (6 bases). The closer fit of TRBJ2-7 to the DNA end suggests the J call may be wrong. The CDR3 contains 12 residues. Germline loops: CDR1 MDHEN, CDR2 SYDVKM.

The rearrangement links TRBV27 to TRBJ2-1; no firm D call. The CDR3 runs to 14 residues. V gave up 10 bases and J gave up 0 bases, with 13 bases separating them. Germline loops: CDR1 MNHEY, CDR2 SMNVEV (reference sequence). CDR3 in DNA: TGTGCCACTAGTAAGTCCGGCTCCTACAATGAGCAGTTCTTC. This sequence encodes CATSKSGSYNEQFF.

This chain connects TRBV9 to TRBJ1-4, with D unclear. The V gene lost 4 bases and the J gene lost 4 bases, with 11 bases spanning the gap. The CDR3 contains 14 residues. CDR1 is SGDLS, CDR2 YYNGEE, per germline. The CDR3 here is CASSFGRGNEKLFF. CDR3 nucleotide sequence: TGTGCCAGCAGCTTCGGACGGGGTAATGAAAAACTGTTTTTT. The full variable domain, with the rest looked up from reference TRBV9 and TRBJ1-4, is DSGVTQTPKHLITATGQRVTLRCSPRSGDLSVYWYQQSLDQGLQFLIQYYNGEERAKGNILERFSAQQFPDLHSELNLSSLELGDSALYFCASSFGRGNEKLFFGSGTQLSVL.

This chain uses TRBV6-5 with TRBJ1-2; D remains unclear. The CDR3 loop spans 13 amino acids. The germline CDR1 and CDR2 sequences are MNHEY and SVGAGI. Trimming shortened V by 2 bases and J by 6 bases, and 10 bases separated the two germline ends. This CDR3 is CASSYRVEDGYTF. The CDR3 nucleotides read TGTGCCAGCAGTTACCGGGTGGAAGATGGCTACACCTTC.

The chain has TRBV7-2 and TRBJ1-5; D may be TRBD1 (6 bases). Germline loops: CDR1 SGHTA, CDR2 FQGNSA. There are 16 residues in the CDR3. Trimming left V 2 bases short and J 4 bases short, with 15 bases between. The CDR3 nucleotides are TGTGCCAGCAGCTTAACGACCGGGACAACTAATCAGCCCCAGCATTTT. Its protein is CASSLTTGTTNQPQHF.

This chain joins TRBV2 and TRBJ2-5, with 9 nucleotides matching TRBD1. The V gene end was trimmed by 6 bases and the J gene end by 4 bases; junction bases not matched to a gene: 3. The CDR3 runs to 13 residues. CDR1 and CDR2 (germline): SNHLY, FYNNEI. The CDR3 region has the DNA TGTGCCAGCAGGGGACAGGGACCAGAGACCCAGTACTTC. Its translation: CASRGQGPETQYF.

V gene TRBV5-1 combines with J gene TRBJ2-1; D perhaps matches TRBD1 (7 bases). Germline V gene data show CDR1 as SGHRS and CDR2 as YFSETQ. The CDR3 is made up of 15 amino acids. Trimming pared 2 bases from V and 4 bases from J, leaving 13 bases between. DNA of the CDR3: TGCGCCAGCAGCTTAGGGCAGGGGGGATACAATGAGCAGTTCTTC. It codes for CASSLGQGGYNEQFF.

The V and J genes are TRBV19 and TRBJ1-1, with TRBD1 matching 9 bases. The J segment lost 6 bases and the V segment lost 6 bases, leaving 5 bases of the junction unmatched. The CDR3 consists of 13 residues. In germline, CDR1 is LNHDA, CDR2 SQIVND (reference sequence). This chain's CDR3 is CASSDTGGAEAFF. CDR3 nucleotide sequence: TGTGCCAGTAGCGACACAGGGGGCGCTGAAGCTTTCTTT.

With respect to this clone: The junction does not match germline at one end; this may be a read error. The rearrangement uses TRBV5-6 and TRBJ1-3; D is uncertain. In germline, CDR1 is SGHDT, CDR2 YYEEEE. The CDR3 runs 13 residues. The DNA of the CDR3 is TGTGCCAGCAGCCCCCCTGAGGGCCCGGCCCCCGATTTT. Translation: CASSPPEGPAPDF.

The J gene is TRBJ2-1, the V gene TRBV18; D ambiguous. CDR3 size: 15 residues. Germline V lookup: CDR1 KGHSH, CDR2 LQKENI. Trimming removed 1 base from V and 0 bases from J, with 7 bases in between. The CDR3 sequence: CASSPRSGSYNEQFF. CDR3 nucleotides: TGTGCCAGCTCACCACGGTCAGGCTCCTACAATGAGCAGTTCTTC.

The V call is TRBV11-1, the J call TRBJ1-4; D is possibly TRBD1 (5 bases). V gave up 5 bases and J gave up 5 bases, with 15 bases separating them. CDR1 and CDR2 (germline): SGHAT, FQDESV (reference sequence). The CDR3 is 15 amino acids. The CDR3 sequence is CASSRGGAMNEKLFF. Here the CDR3 DNA reads TGTGCCAGCAGCCGAGGCGGGGCCATGAATGAAAAACTGTTTTTT.

The chain recombines TRBV4-1 with TRBJ1-1; D is unresolved. Trimming left V 3 bases short and J 0 bases short, with 11 bases between. The length of the CDR3 is 15 residues. The germline CDR1 and CDR2 sequences are MGHRA and YSYEKL. The CDR3 coding sequence is TGCGCCAGCAGCCACCCCCCGACATTGAACACTGAAGCTTTCTTT. Its protein is CASSHPPTLNTEAFF.

The rearrangement links TRBV9 to TRBJ2-3, with 9 bases fitting TRBD2. Germline V lookup: CDR1 SGDLS, CDR2 YYNGEE. The V and J ends lost 3 bases and 3 bases, in that order; junction bases with no gene match: 11. CDR3 length equals 17 residues. The CDR3 DNA reads as TGTGCCAGCAGCGCAGTAGCGGGAGTATTCCCTACAGATACGCAGTATTTT. This codes for CASSAVAGVFPTDTQYF.

CDR3 residues: CASSWVPGTLEAYEQYF. CDR3 DNA: TGCGCCAGCAGCTGGGTGCCTGGGACATTAGAAGCCTACGAGCAGTACTTC. The J gene is TRBJ2-7, the V gene TRBV5-1, with a tentative D call TRBD1 (6 bases). The CDR3 is 17 residues long. CDR1 is SGHRS, CDR2 YFSETQ, per germline. The ends were cut back, 3 bases at V and 2 bases at J, with 21 bases in the middle. Together with reference TRBV5-1 and TRBJ2-7, the CDR3 gives the full variable domain: KAGVTQTPRYLIKTRGQQVTLSCSPISGHRSVSWYQQTPGQGLQFLFEYFSETQRNKGNFPGRFSGRQFSNSRSEMNVSTLELGDSALYLCASSWVPGTLEAYEQYFGPGTRLTVT.

V usage is TRBV5-1 and J usage is TRBJ2-5, with 7 bases fitting TRBD1. Germline lookup yields CDR1 SGHRS and CDR2 YFSETQ. This CDR3 comprises 14 residues. V lost 0 bases, J lost 5 bases, and 4 bases stayed unmatched. The CDR3 DNA reads TGCGCCAGCAGCTTGGGAACAGGGGCGGAGACCCAGTACTTC. The encoded protein is CASSLGTGAETQYF.

CDR3 sequence reads: CASSFSGAGGAGPNQPQHF. DNA of the CDR3: TGTGCCAGCAGTTTCTCGGGTGCAGGGGGCGCGGGCCCCAATCAGCCCCAGCATTTT. The chain recombines TRBV28 with TRBJ1-5; 8 positions match TRBD1. V gave up 3 bases and J gave up 3 bases; unmatched junction bases: 16. This CDR3 has 19 amino acids. Germline CDR1 is MDHEN and CDR2 is SYDVKM. The variable domain in full, completed from reference TRBV28 and TRBJ1-5, reads DVKVTQSSRYLVKRTGEKVFLECVQDMDHENMFWYRQDPGLGLRLIYFSYDVKMKEKGDIPEGYSVSREKKERFSLILESASTNQTSMYLCASSFSGAGGAGPNQPQHFGDGTRLSIL.

The rearrangement joins TRBV7-8 to TRBJ1-4, with D perhaps matching TRBD1 (6 bases). This CDR3 is 14 amino acids long. Germline V gene data show CDR1 as SGHVS and CDR2 as FQNEAQ. Trimming took 2 bases from V and 7 from J, leaving 11 bases between them. Written as DNA, the CDR3 is TGTGCCAGCAGCTTAACAGGGATGGGTGAAAAACTGTTTTTT. It yields the protein CASSLTGMGEKLFF.